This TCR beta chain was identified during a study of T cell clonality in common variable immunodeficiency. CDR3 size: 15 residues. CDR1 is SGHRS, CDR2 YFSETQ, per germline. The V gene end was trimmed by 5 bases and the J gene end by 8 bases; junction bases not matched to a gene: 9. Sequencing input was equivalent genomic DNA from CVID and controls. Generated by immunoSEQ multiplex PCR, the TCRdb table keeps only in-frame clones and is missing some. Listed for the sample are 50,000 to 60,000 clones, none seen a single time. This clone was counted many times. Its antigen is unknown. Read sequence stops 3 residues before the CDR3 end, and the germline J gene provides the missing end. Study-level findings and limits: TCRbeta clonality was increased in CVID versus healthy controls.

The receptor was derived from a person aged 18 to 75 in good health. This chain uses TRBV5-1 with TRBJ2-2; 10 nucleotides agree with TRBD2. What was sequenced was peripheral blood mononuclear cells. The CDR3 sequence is CASSWTSGRSGELFF. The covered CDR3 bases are TGCGCCAGCAGTTGGACTAGCGGAAGGTCGGGGGAG.